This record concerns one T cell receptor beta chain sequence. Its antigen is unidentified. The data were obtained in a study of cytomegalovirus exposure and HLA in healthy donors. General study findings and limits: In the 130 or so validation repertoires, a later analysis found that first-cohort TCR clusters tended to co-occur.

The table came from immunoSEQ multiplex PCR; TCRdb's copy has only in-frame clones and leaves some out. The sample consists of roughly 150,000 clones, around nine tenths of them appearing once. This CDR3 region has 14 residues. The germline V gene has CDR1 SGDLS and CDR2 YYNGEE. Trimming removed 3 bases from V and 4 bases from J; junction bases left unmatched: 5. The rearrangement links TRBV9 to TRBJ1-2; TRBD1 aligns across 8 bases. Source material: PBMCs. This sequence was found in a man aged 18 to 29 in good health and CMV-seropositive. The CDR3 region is CASSDDRGGYGYTF. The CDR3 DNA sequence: TGTGCCAGCAGCGATGACAGGGGAGGCTATGGCTACACCTTC.